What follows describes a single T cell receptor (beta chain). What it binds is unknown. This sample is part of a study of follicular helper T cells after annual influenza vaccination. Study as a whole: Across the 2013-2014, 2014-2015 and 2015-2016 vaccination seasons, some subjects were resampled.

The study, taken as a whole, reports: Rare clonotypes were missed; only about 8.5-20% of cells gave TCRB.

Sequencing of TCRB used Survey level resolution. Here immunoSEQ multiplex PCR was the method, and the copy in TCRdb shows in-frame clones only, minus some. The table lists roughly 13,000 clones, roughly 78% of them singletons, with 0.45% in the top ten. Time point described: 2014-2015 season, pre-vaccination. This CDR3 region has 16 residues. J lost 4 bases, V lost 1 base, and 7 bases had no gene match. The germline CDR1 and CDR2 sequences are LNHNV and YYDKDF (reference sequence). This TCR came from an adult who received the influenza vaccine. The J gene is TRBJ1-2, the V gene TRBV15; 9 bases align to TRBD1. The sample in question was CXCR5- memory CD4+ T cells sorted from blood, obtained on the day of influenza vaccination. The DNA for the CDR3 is TGTGCCACCAGCAGAGGGGGGACAGGGACCATCTATGGCTACACCTTC. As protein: CATSRGGTGTIYGYTF.